Listed below are T cell receptor beta chains from one sample, sequenced in a study of CD8 T cells in ankylosing spondylitis. TCRdb reprocessed the 5' RACE reads via MiXCR and lists one record per CDR3 protein. The table lists around 430,000 distinct CDR3 sequences, more than 15% of them singletons, with 0.95% to 1.1% in the top ten. Sequenced input: blood, either unsorted or a sorted T cell fraction (not recorded which). Receptors were obtained from a male donor with ankylosing spondylitis. CDR3s include the opening cysteine and the closing phenylalanine or tryptophan. Each record gives: J gene, V gene, D gene, clone size, CDR3 DNA, CDR3 protein. The D gene is left open where the match is weak. Clone size is given for some rows only: seen once, a few or many times, or a class if the clone is expanded.

J gene: TRBJ2-1
V gene: TRBV12-3/TRBV12-4
D gene: TRBD2
clone size: many
CDR3 DNA: TGTGCCAGCAGTTCCCAACTAGCGTACAATGAGCAGTTCTTC
CDR3 protein: CASSSQLAYNEQFF

J gene: TRBJ2-1
V gene: TRBV11-2
D gene: TRBD2
clone size: many
CDR3 DNA: TGTGCCAGCAGCTCGGGACTAGCGGACTACAATGAGCAGTTCTTC
CDR3 protein: CASSSGLADYNEQFF

J gene: TRBJ1-5
V gene: TRBV6-1
D gene: NA
clone size: NA
CDR3 DNA: TGTGCCAGCAGCACTACGGGTGGCAGGGCCAGCAATCAGCCCCAGCATTTT
CDR3 protein: CASSTTGGRASNQPQHF

J gene: TRBJ1-2
V gene: TRBV29-1
D gene: NA
clone size: NA
CDR3 DNA: TGCAGCGTTGCTCCTCTAGGGGGTCGGGGCACGTACGGCTACACCTTC
CDR3 protein: CSVAPLGGRGTYGYTF

J gene: TRBJ2-7
V gene: TRBV29-1
D gene: NA
clone size: many
CDR3 DNA: TGCAGCGTTGAGGACTACAGAGGCCAAGTCTCCTACGAGCAGTACTTC
CDR3 protein: CSVEDYRGQVSYEQYF

J gene: TRBJ2-1
V gene: TRBV5-1
D gene: TRBD2
clone size: few
CDR3 DNA: TGCGCCAGCAGCGCCGGGACTAGCGGGGGGGCCGATAATAAAAATGAGCAGTTCTTC
CDR3 protein: CASSAGTSGGADNKNEQFF

J gene: TRBJ2-3
V gene: TRBV6-2/TRBV6-3
D gene: NA
clone size: few
CDR3 DNA: TGTGCCAGCTTGGAACAGGGATGGGGTACGCAGTATTTT
CDR3 protein: CASLEQGWGTQYF

J gene: TRBJ2-3
V gene: TRBV5-5
D gene: TRBD2
clone size: NA
CDR3 DNA: TGTGCCAGCAGCCCACCCCTAGCGGGAGTCCCAGATACGCAGTATTTT
CDR3 protein: CASSPPLAGVPDTQYF

J gene: TRBJ2-7
V gene: TRBV10-3
D gene: TRBD1
clone size: few
CDR3 DNA: TGTGCCATCAGTGAAGGAGACAGGGGCTACGAGCAGTACTTC
CDR3 protein: CAISEGDRGYEQYF

J gene: TRBJ2-1
V gene: TRBV6-2/TRBV6-3
D gene: NA
clone size: NA
CDR3 DNA: TGTGCCAGCAGTTCCCACGGTAGCGGTTCCAATGAGCAGTTCTTC
CDR3 protein: CASSSHGSGSNEQFF

J gene: TRBJ1-1
V gene: TRBV5-6
D gene: TRBD1
clone size: NA
CDR3 DNA: TGTGCCAGCAGCTTGGTGGAGACAGGGAGGGGGAACACTGAAGCTTTCTTT
CDR3 protein: CASSLVETGRGNTEAFF

J gene: TRBJ1-4
V gene: TRBV5-5
D gene: NA
clone size: NA
CDR3 DNA: TGTGCCAGCAGCCCACGAGGGGGGGATCTTGGTGAAAAACTGTTTTTT
CDR3 protein: CASSPRGGDLGEKLFF

J gene: TRBJ2-2
V gene: TRBV5-1
D gene: NA
clone size: few
CDR3 DNA: TGCGCCAGCAGCATGGACAGACCGAACACCGGGGAGCTGTTTTTT
CDR3 protein: CASSMDRPNTGELFF

J gene: TRBJ2-2
V gene: TRBV7-8
D gene: NA
clone size: few
CDR3 DNA: TGTGCCAGCAGCCCCCCGGGGCAGGGGAACACCGGGGAGCTGTTTTTT
CDR3 protein: CASSPPGQGNTGELFF

J gene: TRBJ2-3
V gene: TRBV11-2
D gene: TRBD1
clone size: NA
CDR3 DNA: TGTGCCAGCAGCTTAAGCCGGGACAGGAGACCCACAGATACGCAGTATTTT
CDR3 protein: CASSLSRDRRPTDTQYF

J gene: TRBJ2-7
V gene: TRBV5-1
D gene: TRBD1
clone size: few
CDR3 DNA: TGCGCCAGCAGCAAAGGACAGGCGGTTTACGAGCAGTACTTC
CDR3 protein: CASSKGQAVYEQYF

J gene: TRBJ2-7
V gene: TRBV20-1
D gene: NA
clone size: NA
CDR3 DNA: TGCAGTGCTCCATCCGGGACACACTACGCGGAGCAGTACTTC
CDR3 protein: CSAPSGTHYAEQYF

J gene: TRBJ1-3
V gene: TRBV7-2
D gene: TRBD1
clone size: few
CDR3 DNA: TGTGCCAGCAGCGCAAGACAGGGTTCTGGAAACACCATATATTTT
CDR3 protein: CASSARQGSGNTIYF

J gene: TRBJ2-5
V gene: TRBV10-3
D gene: TRBD2
clone size: NA
CDR3 DNA: TGTGCCATCAGTGAGTGGGGACTAGCGCAAGAGACCCAGTACTTC
CDR3 protein: CAISEWGLAQETQYF

J gene: TRBJ2-6
V gene: TRBV20-1
D gene: NA
clone size: few
CDR3 DNA: TGCAGTGCTAGGATAGGGGCTGGGGCCAACGTCCTGACTTTC
CDR3 protein: CSARIGAGANVLTF

J gene: TRBJ1-2
V gene: TRBV4-1
D gene: TRBD1
clone size: NA
CDR3 DNA: TGCGCCAGCAGCCACCCTACAGGGGGCGTCTATGGCTACACCTTC
CDR3 protein: CASSHPTGGVYGYTF

J gene: TRBJ1-1
V gene: TRBV5-1
D gene: NA
clone size: few
CDR3 DNA: TGCGCCAGCAGCGTGACGGTGGGGAACACTGAAGCTTTCTTT
CDR3 protein: CASSVTVGNTEAFF

J gene: TRBJ1-4
V gene: TRBV5-1
D gene: TRBD1
clone size: few
CDR3 DNA: TGCGCCAGCAGCTTAGGACAGGGTTCAACTAATGAAAAACTGTTTTTT
CDR3 protein: CASSLGQGSTNEKLFF

J gene: TRBJ2-1
V gene: TRBV6-9
D gene: NA
clone size: NA
CDR3 DNA: TGTGCCAGCAGTTATTGGTGGGGGCGTTGGGAGCAGTTCTTC
CDR3 protein: CASSYWWGRWEQFF

J gene: TRBJ2-2
V gene: TRBV7-9
D gene: NA
clone size: NA
CDR3 DNA: TGTGCCAGCAGGGACCTAAGAGTCACCGGGGAGCTGTTTTTT
CDR3 protein: CASRDLRVTGELFF